The TCR beta chain under discussion was sequenced for a study of T cell repertoires in cytomegalovirus infection. Whole-study findings and limits: Clonotype analysis showed dominance of the ex vivo response by HLA-C-restricted CMV-specific TCR beta clonotypes.

Only a few counts were recorded for this clonotype. Its antigen is undetermined. CDR3 length: 13 residues. Trimming left V 10 bases short and J 2 bases short, with 14 bases between. TCRdb recomputed calls from the reads with MiXCR, one row per CDR3 protein. The sample contains 650,000 to 850,000 distinct CDR3 sequences, 25% to 30% of which appear only once. This sequence was found in a human donor in good health (CMV status not recorded). Some clones in this sample may be carry-over from other donors' samples. The sample here was cultured CD8+ T cells from PBMCs, taken from culture after CMV antigen stimulation. The chain joins TRBV12-3 or TRBV12-4 to TRBJ1-2, with D perhaps matching TRBD1 (6 bases). For the CDR3, the DNA is TGTGCCACCGATGTCACAGGGAACTATGGCTACACCTTC. Its translation: CATDVTGNYGYTF.